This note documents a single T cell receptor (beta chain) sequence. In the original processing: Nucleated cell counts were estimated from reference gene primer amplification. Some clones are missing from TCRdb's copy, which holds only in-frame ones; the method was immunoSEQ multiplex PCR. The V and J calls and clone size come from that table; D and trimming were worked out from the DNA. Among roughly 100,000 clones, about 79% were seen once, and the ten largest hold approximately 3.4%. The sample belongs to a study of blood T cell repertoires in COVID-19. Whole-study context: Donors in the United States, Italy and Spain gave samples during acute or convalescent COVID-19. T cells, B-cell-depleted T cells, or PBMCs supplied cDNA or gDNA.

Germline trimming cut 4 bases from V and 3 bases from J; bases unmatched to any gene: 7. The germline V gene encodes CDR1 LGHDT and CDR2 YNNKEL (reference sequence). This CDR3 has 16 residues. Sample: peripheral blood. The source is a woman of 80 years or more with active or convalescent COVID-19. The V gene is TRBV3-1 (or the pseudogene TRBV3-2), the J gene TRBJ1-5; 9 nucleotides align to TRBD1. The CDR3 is CASSLGTGKINQPQHF. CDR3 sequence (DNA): TGTGCCAGCAGCCTAGGGACAGGGAAAATCAATCAGCCCCAGCATTTT.